The 28 T cell receptor beta chains given below trace back to one sample, sequenced in a study of CD8 T cells in ankylosing spondylitis. TCRdb re-derived calls from the 5' RACE reads in MiXCR, one entry per CDR3 protein. The sample has about 200,000 distinct CDR3 sequences, roughly 24% seen once. Material for sequencing was blood, either unsorted or a sorted T cell fraction (not recorded which). The receptors stem from a male donor with ankylosing spondylitis or in good health (not recorded which).

In nucleotides, the CDR3 is TGTGCCAGCAGCCCCCCGGGGTATGAGCAGTTCTTC. Translated: CASSPPGYEQFF. This rearrangement joins TRBV7-6 to TRBJ2-1; D is possibly TRBD2 (5 bases). Germline V gives CDR1 SGHVS, CDR2 FNYEAQ. V lost 5 bases and J lost 8, with 10 bases in between. The CDR3 is 12 amino acids.

For this clonotype: Since a much larger clone is just one base distant, this may be a read error. The chain uses TRBV5-1 and TRBJ2-7, with 11 bases matching TRBD2. Germline V CDR1 and CDR2: SGHRS, YFSETQ. The CDR3 is 13 residues long. The CDR3 here is CASRATSGNEQNF. DNA of the CDR3: TGCGCCAGCAGAGCGACTAGCGGGAACGAGCAGAACTTC.

In DNA form, the CDR3 reads TGTGCCAGCAGTCGACGGGACGGCATTCAAGAGACCCAGTACTTC. Amino acid sequence: CASSRRDGIQETQYF. V and J are TRBV6-1 and TRBJ2-5; D possibly uses TRBD1 or TRBD2 (5 bases each). V was cut by 5 bases and J by 2 bases, with 15 bases left in between. CDR3 length: 15 residues. The germline V gene has CDR1 MNHNS and CDR2 SASEGT.

The genes are TRBV9 and TRBJ2-7, with D unresolved. V gave up 0 bases and J gave up 1 base, with 8 bases separating them. Germline values: CDR1 SGDLS, CDR2 YYNGEE. CDR3 length: 14 residues. In DNA form, the CDR3 reads TGTGCCAGCAGCGTAGCAACGGGTTCCTACGAGCAGTACTTC. It is translated as CASSVATGSYEQYF.

This clonotype has a count of ten or more. V is TRBV10-3 and J is TRBJ2-3; 11 nucleotides match TRBD1. V shed 6 bases, J shed 8 bases, and the junction held 4 bases outside the gene matches. The germline V gene encodes CDR1 ENHRY and CDR2 SYGVKD. This CDR3 has 13 residues. CDR3 DNA sequence: TGTGCCATCAGCGGACAGGGGGCCGCTACGCAGTATTTT. It translates to CAISGQGAATQYF.

This clonotype was seen ten or more times. The gene calls are TRBV5-1 and TRBJ2-3; no definite D call. Germline values: CDR1 SGHRS, CDR2 YFSETQ. V was shortened by 1 base and J by 4 bases, with 1 base between the two germline ends. This CDR3 is 11 amino acids long. CDR3 bases: TGCGCCAGCAGCTTGTCAGATACGCAGTATTTT. Protein: CASSLSDTQYF.

The genes are TRBV4-1 and TRBJ2-6, with a tentative D call TRBD1 (6 bases). The CDR3 is made up of 18 amino acids. The germline V gene encodes CDR1 MGHRA and CDR2 YSYEKL. V was pared by 2 bases and J by 2 bases, with 16 bases between. CDR3 protein: CASSQPGQLHPGANVLTF. CDR3 sequence (DNA): TGCGCCAGCAGCCAACCAGGACAGCTTCACCCTGGGGCCAACGTCCTGACTTTC.

This clonotype was detected a few times. V gene TRBV20-1 combines with J gene TRBJ1-1; 7 nucleotides match TRBD1. The junction had 4 bases not matched to a gene; V was cut back by 4 bases and J by 2 bases. Per the germline V gene, CDR1 is DFQATT and CDR2 is SNEGSKA (reference sequence). The CDR3 spans 13 residues. The CDR3: CSAKTGYNTEAFF. CDR3 nucleotide sequence: TGCAGTGCTAAGACAGGGTATAACACTGAAGCTTTCTTT.

This clonotype was seen many times. No conserved phenylalanine or tryptophan is present at the end of the CDR3, so a read error is the likely explanation. It is unclear where the CDR3 begins or ends on the DNA, so no DNA is shown, and the CDR3 is as TCRdb lists it. The J gene is TRBJ2-4, the V gene TRBV14; TRBD1, as called in the table, went unchecked against the DNA. Germline CDR1 reads SGHDN; CDR2 reads FVKESK. The CDR3 spans 8 residues, counting both ends. The CDR3 here is CASSQGPG.

This clonotype was detected ten times or more. This sequence joins TRBV9 and TRBJ2-1; TRBD2 agrees at 13 bases. CDR1 SGDLS and CDR2 YYNGEE come from the germline V gene. The length of the CDR3 is 15 residues. Losses at the gene ends were 0 bases for V and 9 bases for J; bases not matched to a gene: 3. For the CDR3, the DNA is TGTGCCAGCAGCGTAGGACTAGCGGGAGGCGGTGAGCAGTTCTTC. Translated: CASSVGLAGGGEQFF.

This clonotype appeared many times. V gene TRBV20-1 combines with J gene TRBJ1-1; D ambiguous. V gave up 1 base and J gave up 3 bases, with 12 bases separating them. The CDR3 is 14 amino acids. Germline V gives CDR1 DFQATT, CDR2 SNEGSKA (reference sequence). The CDR3 reads CSARVSLADTEAFF. CDR3 DNA: TGCAGTGCTAGAGTGAGTTTAGCGGACACTGAAGCTTTCTTT.

This clonotype has ten or more counts. The chain couples TRBV29-1 to TRBJ2-7, with D possibly TRBD2 on 5 matching bases. The CDR3 runs to 13 residues. Germline V gives CDR1 SQVTM, CDR2 ANQGSEA. Trimming cost V 6 bases and J 1 base, with 13 bases left between them. The CDR3 sequence is CSVAGFGSYEQYF. CDR3 sequence (DNA): TGCAGCGTGGCGGGTTTCGGATCCTACGAGCAGTACTTC.

This chain links TRBV4-2 with TRBJ2-1; 10 nucleotides line up with TRBD2. This CDR3 is 16 amino acids long. CDR1 and CDR2 from the germline V gene are LGHNA and YNFKEQ. J was trimmed by 6 bases and V by 2 bases; bases with no gene match: 7. The DNA of the CDR3 is TGTGCCAGCAGCCAACCGGGACTAGCGCTCTCCAATGAGCAGTTCTTC. It encodes CASSQPGLALSNEQFF.

This sequence joins TRBV6-5 and TRBJ2-7; no reliable D call. V lost 7 bases, J lost 0 bases, and 7 bases lay in between. Germline V gives CDR1 MNHEY, CDR2 SVGAGI. This CDR3 has 12 amino acids. This CDR3 reads CASISFSYEQYF. The CDR3 coding sequence is TGTGCCAGCATCTCTTTCTCCTACGAGCAGTACTTC.

This clonotype was counted ten times or more. V and J are TRBV27 and TRBJ2-1; possible D gene TRBD2, 5 bases. V was trimmed by 4 bases and J by 3 bases, leaving 7 bases between them. Per the germline V gene, CDR1 is MNHEY and CDR2 is SMNVEV (reference sequence). This CDR3 is 13 amino acids long. The CDR3 DNA is TGTGCCAGCAGTTCACGGGACTACAATGAGCAGTTCTTC. Amino acids: CASSSRDYNEQFF.

The genes are TRBV6-1 and TRBJ2-2; TRBD1 aligns across 7 bases. J was trimmed by 6 bases and V by 4 bases; bases with no gene match: 5. This CDR3 region has 14 residues. CDR1 is MNHNS, CDR2 SASEGT, per germline. CDR3 nucleotide sequence: TGTGCCAGCAGTGGACAGGGCTACCCCGGGGAGCTGTTTTTT. Encoded protein: CASSGQGYPGELFF.

CDR3 amino acids: CASSFLAGGRDEQFF. The CDR3 region has the DNA TGTGCCAGCAGCTTCCTTGCGGGGGGCAGGGATGAGCAGTTCTTC. This rearrangement joins TRBV7-2 to TRBJ2-1; TRBD2 aligns across 8 bases. V gave up 3 bases and J gave up 8 bases; unmatched junction bases: 9. Germline V gene data show CDR1 as SGHTA and CDR2 as FQGNSA. The CDR3 has 15 amino acids.

This clonotype came up a few times. The chain has TRBV5-6 and TRBJ2-7, with D perhaps TRBD1 or TRBD2 (5 bases each). CDR1 and CDR2 (germline): SGHDT, YYEEEE. V lost 2 bases, J lost 5 bases, and 14 bases lay in between. The CDR3 extends over 14 amino acids. The CDR3 protein is CASSFFLGTHEQYF. CDR3 DNA: TGTGCCAGCAGCTTTTTCCTCGGGACCCACGAGCAGTACTTC.

The chain combines TRBV11-2 with TRBJ2-5, with 10 nucleotides matching TRBD1. This CDR3 is 14 amino acids long. V dropped 5 bases and J dropped 12; count of bases not matched to a gene: 12. In germline, CDR1 is SGHAT, CDR2 FQNNGV. The CDR3 DNA follows: TGTGCCAGCAGCCCCAGTGGCGGGGACAGGGGCGAGTACTTC. Its protein product is CASSPSGGDRGEYF.

This chain links TRBV29-1 with TRBJ2-7; D is unresolved. CDR3 size: 11 residues. V lost 0 bases and J lost 5, with 5 bases in between. Germline assignment: CDR1 SQVTM and CDR2 ANQGSEA. In DNA, the CDR3 is TGCAGCGTTGAAGAGGACCACGAGCAGTACTTC. Translation: CSVEEDHEQYF.

Only one count was recorded for this clonotype. The chain uses TRBV5-5 and TRBJ1-5; 10 nucleotides line up with TRBD1. The germline V gene has CDR1 SGHKS and CDR2 YYEKEE (reference sequence). V dropped 3 bases and J dropped 3; count of bases not matched to a gene: 3. CDR3 length: 15 amino acids. CDR3 protein: CASSSDRGFNQPQHF. The DNA for the CDR3 is TGTGCCAGCAGCTCGGACAGGGGGTTCAATCAGCCCCAGCATTTT. Together with reference TRBV5-5 and TRBJ1-5, the CDR3 gives the full variable domain: DAGVTQSPTHLIKTRGQQVTLRCSPISGHKSVSWYQQVLGQGPQFIFQYYEKEERGRGNFPDRFSARQFPNYSSELNVNALLLGDSALYLCASSSDRGFNQPQHFGDGTRLSIL.

This clonotype has just one count. The chain has TRBV12-3 or TRBV12-4 and TRBJ1-1, with 7 nucleotides matching TRBD1. J was trimmed by 6 bases and V by 3 bases; bases with no gene match: 7. This CDR3 spans 14 amino acids. The CDR3 here is CASSFRRGLPEAFF. As DNA, the CDR3 is TGTGCCAGCAGTTTCAGGAGGGGGCTGCCTGAAGCTTTCTTT.

This clonotype was detected a few times. This sequence joins TRBV12-3 or TRBV12-4 and TRBJ2-7; a weak D match, TRBD2 (6 bases). The V gene lost 1 base and the J gene lost 2 bases, with 6 bases spanning the gap. The CDR3 totals 13 residues. For the CDR3, the DNA is TGTGCCAGCAGTTTAGGGGAGGCCTACGAGCAGTACTTC. This translates into CASSLGEAYEQYF.

This clonotype showed up just a few times. The chain employs TRBV20-1 and TRBJ2-1, with D possibly TRBD2 on 6 matching bases. Germline values: CDR1 DFQATT, CDR2 SNEGSKA (reference sequence). There are 14 residues in the CDR3. V lost 5 bases and J lost 3, with 14 bases in between. CDR3 protein: CSAPSGTGYNEQFF. CDR3 DNA: TGCAGTGCTCCATCCGGGACTGGCTACAATGAGCAGTTCTTC.

This clonotype was seen more than once but under ten times. The CDR3 reads CSVEGSRGRRDEQFF. Written as DNA, the CDR3 is TGCAGCGTTGAAGGTTCTCGCGGGAGGAGGGATGAGCAGTTCTTC. This chain joins TRBV29-1 and TRBJ2-1; 8 bases match TRBD2. J lost 8 bases, V lost 1 base, and 10 bases had no gene match. The germline V gene encodes CDR1 SQVTM and CDR2 ANQGSEA. The CDR3 has 15 residues.

This chain uses TRBV25-1 with TRBJ1-1; D ambiguous. This CDR3 has 12 residues. Between the trimmed V and J ends, which lost 4 bases and 4 bases, there was a span of 7 bases. Germline values: CDR1 MGHDK, CDR2 SYGVNS. The CDR3 sequence is CASSGGGTEAFF. CDR3 sequence (DNA): TGTGCCAGCAGTGGGGGTGGCACTGAAGCTTTCTTT.

There are many counts of this clonotype. This rearrangement joins TRBV3-1 to TRBJ1-4; maybe TRBD1 (5 bases). V lost 3 bases, J lost 8 bases, and 13 bases lay in between. CDR3 length equals 14 residues. Germline-derived CDR1 and CDR2 are LGHDT and YNNKEL (reference sequence). For the CDR3, the DNA is TGTGCCAGCAGCCACACTCAGGGCGGAGAAAAACTGTTTTTT. It codes for CASSHTQGGEKLFF.

This clonotype was detected a few times. The chain is built from TRBV18 and TRBJ2-1; 10 bases are shared with TRBD2. CDR1 and CDR2 (germline): KGHSH, LQKENI. This CDR3 is 16 amino acids long. The V and J ends lost 6 bases and 6 bases, in that order; junction bases with no gene match: 11. The CDR3 DNA reads as TGTGCCAGCTCCCCTTTCGGTTCTAGCGGGAGCAATGAGCAGTTCTTC. Translating gives CASSPFGSSGSNEQFF.